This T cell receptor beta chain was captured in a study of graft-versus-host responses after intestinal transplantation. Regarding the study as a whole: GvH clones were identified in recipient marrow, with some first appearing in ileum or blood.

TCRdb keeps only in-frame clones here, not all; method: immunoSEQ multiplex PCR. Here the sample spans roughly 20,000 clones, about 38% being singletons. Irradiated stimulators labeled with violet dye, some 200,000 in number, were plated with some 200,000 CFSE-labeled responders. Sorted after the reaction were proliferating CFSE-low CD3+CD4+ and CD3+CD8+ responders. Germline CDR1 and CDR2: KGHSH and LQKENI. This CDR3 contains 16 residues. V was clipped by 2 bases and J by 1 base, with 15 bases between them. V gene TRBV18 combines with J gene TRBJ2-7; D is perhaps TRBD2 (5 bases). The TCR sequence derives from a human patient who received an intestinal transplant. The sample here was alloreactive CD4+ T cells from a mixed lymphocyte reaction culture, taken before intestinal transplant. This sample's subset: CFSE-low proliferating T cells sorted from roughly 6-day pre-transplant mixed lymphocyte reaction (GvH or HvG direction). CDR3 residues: CASSPMSSRLSYEQYF. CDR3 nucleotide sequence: TGTGCCAGCTCACCAATGTCTAGCAGGCTGTCCTACGAGCAGTACTTC.